The 27 T cell receptor beta chains below come from one sample, sequenced in a study of T cells in localized non-small cell lung cancer. Profiled with immunoSEQ multiplex PCR; TCRdb holds only in-frame clones, not every one. Among about 20,000 clones listed, about nine tenths were seen once. Sample: PBMCs, taken before any cancer treatment. Receptors originate from a man aged 40 to 70 with stage II squamous cell lung carcinoma.

This clone was detected only once. The V and J genes are TRBV5-4 and TRBJ2-7, with 10 positions matching TRBD2. Germline CDR1 is SGHNT and CDR2 is YYREEE (reference sequence). CDR3 length: 15 amino acids. Losses at the gene ends were 0 bases for V and 7 bases for J; bases not matched to a gene: 7. As DNA, the CDR3 is TGTGCCAGCAGCTTGGCCACGCTAGCGGGAGTGGAGCAGTACTTC. Protein product: CASSLATLAGVEQYF. Filled out from reference TRBV5-4 and TRBJ2-7, the complete variable domain reads ETGVTQSPTHLIKTRGQQVTLRCSSQSGHNTVSWYQQALGQGPQFIFQYYREEENGRGNFPPRFSGLQFPNYSSELNVNALELDDSALYLCASSLATLAGVEQYFGPGTRLTVT.

This rearrangement joins TRBV9 to TRBJ2-7; the match to TRBD1 covers 8 bases. Trimming at V came to 0 bases and at J to 7 bases, leaving 6 bases not matched to a gene. CDR3 length equals 14 residues. The V gene's germline CDR1 is SGDLS and CDR2 YYNGEE. The CDR3 region is CASSVGGTGGEQYF. CDR3 sequence (DNA): TGTGCCAGCAGCGTAGGGGGAACAGGGGGTGAGCAGTACTTC. Drawing the rest from reference TRBV9 and TRBJ2-7, the complete variable domain is DSGVTQTPKHLITATGQRVTLRCSPRSGDLSVYWYQQSLDQGLQFLIQYYNGEERAKGNILERFSAQQFPDLHSELNLSSLELGDSALYFCASSVGGTGGEQYFGPGTRLTVT.

The chain has TRBV7-8 and TRBJ1-1; D is unresolved. V shed 5 bases and J shed 2 bases, with 12 bases lying between them. Germline V gives CDR1 SGHVS, CDR2 FQNEAQ. The CDR3 sequence is 14 residues long. The CDR3 DNA is TGTGCCAGCAGCCCCCCGGCCGGAAACACTGAAGCTTTCTTT. As protein: CASSPPAGNTEAFF.

The V call is TRBV7-2, the J call TRBJ1-1; 10 nucleotides align to TRBD1. CDR1 SGHTA and CDR2 FQGNSA come from the germline V gene. Trimming took 10 bases from V and 4 from J; bases not matched to a gene: 9. CDR3 length equals 14 residues. The CDR3 DNA reads TGTGCCACTTCCTTTCGGACAGGGGGCACTGAAGCTTTCTTT. Its translation is CATSFRTGGTEAFF.

The chain carries TRBV7-3 and TRBJ2-1; D is unresolved. The CDR3 is 13 amino acids. Trimming removed 1 base at V and 10 bases at J, with 11 bases between. The germline V gene has CDR1 SGHTA and CDR2 FQGTGA. The CDR3 loop reads CASSLSGYQEQFF. CDR3 nucleotide sequence: TGTGCCAGCAGCTTAAGTGGATATCAAGAGCAGTTCTTC.

The J gene is TRBJ2-5, the V gene TRBV5-1; 9 nucleotides line up with TRBD1. Germline V gives CDR1 SGHRS, CDR2 YFSETQ. The CDR3 has 16 amino acids. Trimming cost V 4 bases and J 5 bases; bases outside gene matches: 12. CDR3 in amino acids: CASSLTIGTGRETQYF. CDR3 nucleotides: TGCGCCAGCAGCCTAACCATCGGGACAGGGCGGGAGACCCAGTACTTC. Combining the CDR3 with reference TRBV5-1 and TRBJ2-5 gives the whole variable domain KAGVTQTPRYLIKTRGQQVTLSCSPISGHRSVSWYQQTPGQGLQFLFEYFSETQRNKGNFPGRFSGRQFSNSRSEMNVSTLELGDSALYLCASSLTIGTGRETQYFGPGTRLLVL.

The rearrangement links TRBV13 to TRBJ2-5, with TRBD2 matching 7 bases. Germline CDR1 and CDR2: PRHDT and FYEKMQ (reference sequence). V shed 6 bases and J 5 bases; nucleotides not matched to a gene: 9. This CDR3 comprises 14 residues. For the CDR3, the DNA is TGTGCCAGCAGACGGATCGGCGGGAGCGAGACCCAGTACTTC. The encoded protein is CASRRIGGSETQYF.

This clone was seen only once. This sequence joins TRBV6-1 and TRBJ2-3; 7 nucleotides match TRBD2. The CDR3 runs to 12 residues. The germline V gene encodes CDR1 MNHNS and CDR2 SASEGT. V was pared by 7 bases and J by 4 bases, with 2 bases of the junction left unmatched. CDR3 amino acids: CASKRGSDTQYF. The CDR3 DNA follows: TGTGCCAGCAAGCGGGGTTCAGATACGCAGTATTTT.

The J gene is TRBJ1-2, the V gene TRBV30; unclear D gene. Trimming shortened V by 0 bases and J by 2 bases, and 13 bases separated the two germline ends. The CDR3 loop spans 15 amino acids. Germline values: CDR1 GTSNPN, CDR2 SVGIG (reference sequence). The CDR3 region is CAWSVPGELNYGYTF. The CDR3 nucleotides read TGTGCCTGGAGTGTCCCAGGAGAGCTAAACTATGGCTACACCTTC.

This rearrangement joins TRBV10-3 to TRBJ2-5; D gene unclear. This CDR3 has 15 amino acids. Germline values: CDR1 ENHRY, CDR2 SYGVKD. With 11 bases removed from V and 5 bases from J, the gap between germline ends came to 24 bases. CDR3 sequence reads: CAVYRLELVHETQYF. CDR3 DNA: TGTGCCGTATACCGACTTGAGTTGGTCCATGAGACCCAGTACTTC.

The chain combines TRBV29-1 with TRBJ1-2; D is unclear. Germline lookup yields CDR1 SQVTM and CDR2 ANQGSEA. V was cut by 6 bases and J by 8 bases, with 22 bases left in between. This CDR3 spans 14 amino acids. The CDR3 protein is CSVHSGGKSRGYTF. The CDR3 bases are TGCAGCGTCCACTCAGGCGGGAAATCACGCGGCTACACCTTC.

This rearrangement joins TRBV30 to TRBJ2-1; D perhaps matches TRBD1 (7 bases). CDR3 size: 15 residues. The germline gives CDR1 GTSNPN, CDR2 SVGIG (reference sequence). Trimming shortened V by 8 bases and J by 0 bases, and 17 bases separated the two germline ends. DNA for the CDR3: TGTGCCCGCGGGACAGCTGCTGGCTCCTACAATGAGCAGTTCTTC. It specifies CARGTAAGSYNEQFF.

This sequence joins TRBV7-9 and TRBJ1-4; D unresolved. Trimming took off 0 bases at V and 1 base at J, with 6 bases between the two ends. Germline CDR1 is SEHNR and CDR2 is FQNEAQ (reference sequence). The CDR3 totals 15 residues. The CDR3 DNA reads TGTGCCAGCAGCTTAGCGCGGGGAACTAATGAAAAACTGTTTTTT. Amino acid sequence: CASSLARGTNEKLFF.

This chain links TRBV6-6 with TRBJ1-2; TRBD1 matches at 7 bases. Trimming at V came to 2 bases and at J to 4 bases, leaving 10 bases not matched to a gene. Germline values: CDR1 MNHNY, CDR2 SVGAGI (reference sequence). The CDR3 is 16 residues long. CDR3 bases: TGTGCCAGCAGTTACCCCGGACAGGCTGGGGGCTATGGCTACACCTTC. Its translation: CASSYPGQAGGYGYTF.

The rearrangement uses TRBV15 and TRBJ1-3; D might be TRBD1 (6 bases). This CDR3 comprises 16 residues. V lost 0 bases, J lost 0 bases, and 9 bases lay in between. CDR1 is LNHNV and CDR2 is YYDKDF in the germline V gene (reference sequence). The CDR3 bases are TGTGCCACCAGCAGAGATCAGGGGAGCTCTGGAAACACCATATATTTT. Amino acid sequence: CATSRDQGSSGNTIYF.

The rearrangement uses TRBV7-2 and TRBJ2-7, with 10 bases fitting TRBD2. V dropped 1 base and J dropped 3; count of bases not matched to a gene: 6. This CDR3 is 16 amino acids long. The germline V gene encodes CDR1 SGHTA and CDR2 FQGNSA. The CDR3 protein is CASSLEGASGSYEQYF. CDR3 DNA sequence: TGTGCCAGCAGCTTAGAAGGGGCTAGCGGGAGCTACGAGCAGTACTTC. Using reference TRBV7-2 and TRBJ2-7 for the parts outside the CDR3, the full variable domain is GAGVSQSPSNKVTEKGKDVELRCDPISGHTALYWYRQSLGQGLEFLIYFQGNSAPDKSGLPSDRFSAERTGGSVSTLTIQRTQQEDSAVYLCASSLEGASGSYEQYFGPGTRLTVT.

This chain uses TRBV6-5 with TRBJ1-5; D gene ambiguous. This CDR3 contains 15 residues. The germline V and J ends were trimmed by 2 bases and 3 bases, with 11 bases remaining between them. CDR1 is MNHEY, CDR2 SVGAGI, per germline. In DNA form, the CDR3 reads TGTGCCAGCAGTTACGATACGGGATTCAATCAGCCCCAGCATTTT. It encodes CASSYDTGFNQPQHF.

The DNA for the CDR3 is TGTGCCTTAAGAGGAGGCTCTGGAAACACCATATATTTT. Its protein product is CALRGGSGNTIYF. V and J are TRBV10-3 and TRBJ1-3; no reliable D call. The CDR3 runs 13 residues. With 11 bases removed from V and 0 bases from J, the gap between germline ends came to 11 bases. From germline, CDR1 is ENHRY and CDR2 SYGVKD.

The DNA of the CDR3 is TGTGCCAGCAGCCCCTGGGACGGTGGCTACAATGAGCAGTTCTTC. Protein sequence: CASSPWDGGYNEQFF. The chain recombines TRBV11-1 with TRBJ2-1; D could derive from TRBD1 or TRBD2 (5 bases each). Germline loops: CDR1 SGHAT, CDR2 FQDESV (reference sequence). V shed 5 bases and J shed 3 bases, with 14 bases lying between them. This CDR3 is built from 15 residues.

This clone was picked up a small number of times. This chain connects TRBV11-1 to TRBJ1-2; a weak D match, TRBD1 (5 bases). This CDR3 has 16 residues. Germline CDR1 and CDR2: SGHAT and FQDESV (reference sequence). Trimming took 5 bases from V and 4 from J, leaving 20 bases between them. The DNA of the CDR3 is TGTGCCAGCAGCGAACCCGGGGCGGGCGTATCCTATGGCTACACCTTC. Translating gives CASSEPGAGVSYGYTF.

The gene calls are TRBV10-3 and TRBJ2-7; the match to TRBD1 covers 7 bases. CDR3 length: 13 amino acids. Germline CDR1 reads ENHRY; CDR2 reads SYGVKD. V gave up 4 bases and J gave up 5 bases; unmatched junction bases: 5. Here the CDR3 reads CAISAGTGDEQYF. CDR3 nucleotide sequence: TGTGCCATCAGTGCAGGTACAGGGGACGAGCAGTACTTC.

The chain joins TRBV11-3 to TRBJ1-2; maybe TRBD1 (5 bases). V gave up 5 bases and J gave up 7 bases, with 23 bases separating them. Germline V gene sequence: CDR1 SGHNT, CDR2 YENEEA. The CDR3 extends over 16 amino acids. The CDR3 DNA follows: TGTGCCAGCAGCCTGACGGTGAGGGGCCGGTTGGGTGGCTACACCTTC. Translation gives CASSLTVRGRLGGYTF. The whole variable domain, filled in from reference TRBV11-3 and TRBJ1-2, reads EAGVVQSPRYKIIEKKQPVAFWCNPISGHNTLYWYLQNLGQGPELLIRYENEEAVDDSQLPKDRFSAERLKGVDSTLKIQPAELGDSAVYLCASSLTVRGRLGGYTFGSGTRLTVV.

The chain recombines TRBV19 with TRBJ2-1; 10 bases are shared with TRBD2. Losses at the gene ends were 4 bases for V and 2 bases for J; bases not matched to a gene: 8. The CDR3 loop spans 17 amino acids. Germline V gene sequence: CDR1 LNHDA, CDR2 SQIVND (reference sequence). DNA of the CDR3: TGTGCCAGTAGTAGATCCGGGACTAGCGACCCCTACAATGAGCAGTTCTTC. Its protein is CASSRSGTSDPYNEQFF. The entire variable domain, with the rest obtained from reference TRBV19 and TRBJ2-1, is as follows: DGGITQSPKYLFRKEGQNVTLSCEQNLNHDAMYWYRQDPGQGLRLIYYSQIVNDFQKGDIAEGYSVSREKKESFPLTVTSAQKNPTAFYLCASSRSGTSDPYNEQFFGPGTRLTVL.

The DNA of the CDR3 is TGTGCCAGCTCACCACCGTGGAGGGCTAGCGGGAGACACACAGATACGCAGTATTTT. This gives the protein CASSPPWRASGRHTDTQYF. The chain combines TRBV18 with TRBJ2-3; 10 nucleotides match TRBD2. V dropped 0 bases and J dropped 2; count of bases not matched to a gene: 11. Germline V lookup: CDR1 KGHSH, CDR2 LQKENI. This CDR3 has 19 amino acids.

This chain joins TRBV29-1 and TRBJ1-2; no definite D call. This CDR3 has 12 amino acids. With 6 bases removed from V and 4 bases from J, the gap between germline ends came to 12 bases. Germline CDR1 and CDR2: SQVTM and ANQGSEA. CDR3 residues: CSVEKGPYGYTF. The CDR3, as DNA: TGCAGCGTGGAGAAGGGCCCCTATGGCTACACCTTC.

The chain is built from TRBV7-8 and TRBJ2-3, with 10 bases aligning to TRBD2. V shed 3 bases and J 4 bases; nucleotides not matched to a gene: 1. Germline V gene data show CDR1 as SGHVS and CDR2 as FQNEAQ. This CDR3 spans 14 amino acids. Here the CDR3 DNA reads TGTGCCAGCAGCTTTAGCGGGGGGTCAGATACGCAGTATTTT. It translates to CASSFSGGSDTQYF. The variable domain in full, completed from reference TRBV7-8 and TRBJ2-3, reads GAGVSQSPRYKVAKRGQDVALRCDPISGHVSLFWYQQALGQGPEFLTYFQNEAQLDKSGLPSDRFFAERPEGSVSTLKIQRTQQEDSAVYLCASSFSGGSDTQYFGPGTRLTVL.

V and J are TRBV29-1 and TRBJ2-1; a weak D match, TRBD1 (5 bases). The CDR3 covers 11 residues. V was trimmed by 5 bases and J by 4 bases, leaving 6 bases between them. Germline-derived CDR1 and CDR2 are SQVTM and ANQGSEA. The CDR3 sequence is CSVRQYNEQFF. The CDR3 region has the DNA TGCAGCGTTCGACAGTACAATGAGCAGTTCTTC.